Given below is one TCR beta chain in context. The entry originates in a study of blood T cell repertoires in COVID-19. Study context: Some COVID-19 samples were acute and others convalescent; all came from the United States, Italy and Spain. The cDNA or gDNA used as material had been derived from T cells, B-cell-depleted T cells, or PBMCs.

CDR3 length equals 19 residues. The V gene end was trimmed by 0 bases and the J gene end by 2 bases; junction bases not matched to a gene: 14. Germline V gives CDR1 ENHRY, CDR2 SYGVKD. Seattle cases were enrolled at active infection and followed longitudinally. Per the original methods: Reference gene primer amplification in the assay estimated nucleated cell counts. Using immunoSEQ multiplex PCR, the repertoire was profiled, and TCRdb retains in-frame clones only, with some absent. That table furnishes V, J and clone size, whereas the DNA furnished D and trimming. In the table there are 150,000 to 200,000 clones, approximately 87% of which are singletons.

The sample was peripheral blood. The V gene is TRBV10-3, the J gene TRBJ2-3; 7 positions match TRBD1. The sequence came from a woman between 65 and 79 years old with COVID-19, enrolled during active disease. CDR3 protein: CAISESNNYGQASTDTQYF. The CDR3 bases are TGTGCCATCAGTGAGTCGAATAACTACGGACAGGCGTCCACAGATACGCAGTATTTT.